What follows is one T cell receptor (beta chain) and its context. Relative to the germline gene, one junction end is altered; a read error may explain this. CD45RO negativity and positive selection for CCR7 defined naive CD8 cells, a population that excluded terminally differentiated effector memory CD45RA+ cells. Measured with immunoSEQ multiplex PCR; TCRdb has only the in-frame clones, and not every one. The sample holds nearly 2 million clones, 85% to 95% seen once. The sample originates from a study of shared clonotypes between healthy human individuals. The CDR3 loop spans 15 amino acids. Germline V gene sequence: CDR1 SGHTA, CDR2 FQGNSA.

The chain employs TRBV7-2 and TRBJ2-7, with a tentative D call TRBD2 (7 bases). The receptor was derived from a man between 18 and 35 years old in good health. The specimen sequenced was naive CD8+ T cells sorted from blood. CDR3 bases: TGCGCCAGCAGCCAGGGGAGACGGGGGGCCTACGAGCAGTACTTC. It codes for CASSQGRRGAYEQYF.